The next 15 T cell receptor beta chains were all read from a single sample in a study of cytomegalovirus exposure and HLA in healthy donors. The PCR had 60 Vbeta and 13 Jbeta primers. TCRdb's copy holds only in-frame clones and misses some; the assay was immunoSEQ multiplex PCR. The sample carries 90,000 to 150,000 clones, approximately 80% recorded once. The sequenced sample consisted of PBMCs. All receptors come from a middle-aged man in good health and CMV-seronegative.

The J gene is TRBJ2-7, the V gene TRBV7-9; TRBD1 aligns across 7 bases. V lost 0 bases, J lost 5 bases, and 10 bases stayed unmatched. This CDR3 has 16 residues. Germline CDR1 and CDR2: SEHNR and FQNEAQ (reference sequence). CDR3 in amino acids: CASSLARRGLENEQYF. DNA of the CDR3: TGTGCCAGCAGCTTAGCGCGAAGGGGGCTCGAGAACGAGCAGTACTTC.

This clone was seen once. The V gene is TRBV9, the J gene TRBJ2-1; D might be TRBD2 (6 bases). The CDR3 covers 15 residues. V gave up 4 bases and J gave up 8 bases, with 19 bases separating them. The germline gives CDR1 SGDLS, CDR2 YYNGEE. In DNA form, the CDR3 reads TGTGCCAGCAGCATCGCCTCCGGCGGGGTGGATGAGCAGTTCTTC. It translates to CASSIASGGVDEQFF. Using reference TRBV9 and TRBJ2-1 for the parts outside the CDR3, the full variable domain is DSGVTQTPKHLITATGQRVTLRCSPRSGDLSVYWYQQSLDQGLQFLIQYYNGEERAKGNILERFSAQQFPDLHSELNLSSLELGDSALYFCASSIASGGVDEQFFGPGTRLTVL.

This chain connects TRBV9 to TRBJ2-1, with 11 bases identical to TRBD2. CDR3 length: 15 residues. The junction had 4 bases not matched to a gene; V was cut back by 7 bases and J by 1 base. Germline assignment: CDR1 SGDLS and CDR2 YYNGEE. CDR3 loop: CASLGLAVSYNEQFF. CDR3 nucleotide sequence: TGTGCCAGCTTGGGACTAGCGGTTTCCTACAATGAGCAGTTCTTC.

This clone was recorded only once. The rearrangement uses TRBV27 and TRBJ1-6, with D possibly TRBD1 on 6 matching bases. V lost 5 bases, J lost 7 bases, and 12 bases lay in between. CDR1 is MNHEY, CDR2 SMNVEV, per germline (reference sequence). The CDR3 is 14 residues long. CDR3 residues: CASSEYRDNSPLHF. In nucleotides, the CDR3 is TGTGCCAGCAGTGAATACAGGGACAATTCACCCCTCCACTTT.

This chain uses TRBV10-3 with TRBJ1-1; perhaps TRBD1 as D (5 bases). V was cut by 5 bases and J by 5 bases, with 12 bases left in between. The V gene's germline CDR1 is ENHRY and CDR2 SYGVKD. The CDR3 spans 13 residues. CDR3 protein: CAISRKGVTEAFF. The CDR3 DNA follows: TGTGCCATCAGTCGGAAAGGGGTTACTGAAGCTTTCTTT.

The gene calls are TRBV4-3 and TRBJ1-2, with TRBD1 identical over 7 bases. Germline V gene lookup returns CDR1 LGHNA and CDR2 YSLEER. The trim removed 2 bases at V and 8 bases at J, leaving 11 bases unmatched. This CDR3 comprises 15 residues. CDR3 bases: TGCGCCAGCAGCCAACATCTTCAGGGGGACTGGGGCTACACCTTC. As protein: CASSQHLQGDWGYTF.

The chain links TRBV5-1 to TRBJ2-1, with D perhaps matching TRBD1 (5 bases). This CDR3 has 13 residues. The germline CDR1 and CDR2 sequences are SGHRS and YFSETQ. Trimming took 6 bases from V and 3 from J, leaving 10 bases between them. The CDR3 DNA reads TGCGCCAGCACTCAGGGCGGCTACAATGAGCAGTTCTTC. Translating gives CASTQGGYNEQFF.

V gene TRBV7-9 combines with J gene TRBJ1-3; D not certain. The CDR3 extends over 15 amino acids. Trimming removed 2 bases at V and 0 bases at J, with 8 bases between. The germline V gene has CDR1 SEHNR and CDR2 FQNEAQ (reference sequence). The CDR3 DNA is TGTGCCAGCAGCTTAAGTACAGTCTCTGGAAACACCATATATTTT. Protein: CASSLSTVSGNTIYF.

The gene calls are TRBV6-5 and TRBJ1-1; no clear D gene. V lost 6 bases, J lost 8 bases, and 13 bases lay in between. The germline V gene encodes CDR1 MNHEY and CDR2 SVGAGI. This CDR3 is built from 12 residues. The CDR3 DNA reads TGTGCCAGCAGAAATTCCGCGACAGAAGCTTTCTTT. Residues: CASRNSATEAFF.

The J gene is TRBJ2-2, the V gene TRBV2; possibly TRBD1 for D (6 bases). V lost 6 bases and J 6 bases, leaving 11 bases between the germline ends. CDR3 length equals 13 residues. Germline CDR1 and CDR2: SNHLY and FYNNEI. Here the CDR3 DNA reads TGTGCCAGCAGAGCTCAGGGGTCCGGGGAGCTGTTTTTT. Translating gives CASRAQGSGELFF.

This chain connects TRBV29-1 to TRBJ2-5; D is perhaps TRBD2 (5 bases). Trimming took 5 bases from V and 4 from J, leaving 8 bases between them. This CDR3 has 11 amino acids. The germline V gene has CDR1 SQVTM and CDR2 ANQGSEA. Here the CDR3 reads CSVLARETQYF. Written as DNA, the CDR3 is TGCAGCGTTTTAGCGAGAGAGACCCAGTACTTC.

The chain has TRBV6-5 and TRBJ2-7; D is ambiguous. CDR1 and CDR2 (germline): MNHEY, SVGAGI. V dropped 0 bases and J dropped 6 bases, with 12 bases sitting between them. The CDR3 covers 14 residues. As DNA, the CDR3 is TGTGCCAGCAGTTACTCTCGCAGTCGGAGCGAGCAGTACTTC. Its translation is CASSYSRSRSEQYF.

This clone occurred once. V gene TRBV6-6 combines with J gene TRBJ2-7; weak D call: TRBD1 (5 bases). The germline gives CDR1 MNHNY, CDR2 SVGAGI (reference sequence). CDR3 length: 14 amino acids. V shed 0 bases and J shed 6 bases, with 12 bases lying between them. The DNA of the CDR3 is TGTGCCAGCAGTTACTCGAAGGACAACGCCGAGCAGTACTTC. Protein product: CASSYSKDNAEQYF.

V usage is TRBV10-3 and J usage is TRBJ1-2, with 8 nucleotides matching TRBD1. CDR1 ENHRY and CDR2 SYGVKD come from the germline V gene. Trimming at V came to 4 bases and at J to 0 bases, leaving 1 base not matched to a gene. The CDR3 spans 14 residues. This CDR3 is CAISGQGTNYGYTF. CDR3 sequence (DNA): TGTGCCATCAGTGGACAGGGGACTAACTATGGCTACACCTTC.

CDR3 nucleotides: TGTGCCAGCAAAGCGGGAGCTCCCTACGAGCAGTACTTC. Translating gives CASKAGAPYEQYF. V gene TRBV27 combines with J gene TRBJ2-7; TRBD2 aligns across 8 bases. Germline lookup yields CDR1 MNHEY and CDR2 SMNVEV (reference sequence). The CDR3 runs 13 residues. J lost 2 bases, V lost 7 bases, and 4 bases had no gene match.